Listed here is a single TCR beta chain. The data are from a study of human CD8 memory T cell subsets. UMI-labeled 5' RACE was the method by which TCR beta libraries were made. In the source study's methods: Each TCR beta library held between about 2,800 and 20,000 functional CDR3 beta clonotypes. From the 5' RACE reads, TCRdb lists one entry per CDR3 protein and no DNA. These V and J calls rely on TCRdb rather than the paper's analysis. The repertoire table contains some 6,700 distinct CDR3 sequences. The study used negative magnetic separation to enrich total CD8+ T cells. Extraction of RNA, which was performed with an RNeasy Mini Kit, drew on duplicate vials of fewer than 160,000 sorted CD8+ T cells per subset. The CDR3 totals 12 residues. The germline gives CDR1 SGHKS, CDR2 YYEKEE (reference sequence).

The sequence was collected from a human donor in good health. Sequencing was done on a sample of CD8+ T cells from PBMCs. The gene calls are TRBV5-5 and TRBJ2-1. This chain's CDR3 is CASSQRGDEQFF.